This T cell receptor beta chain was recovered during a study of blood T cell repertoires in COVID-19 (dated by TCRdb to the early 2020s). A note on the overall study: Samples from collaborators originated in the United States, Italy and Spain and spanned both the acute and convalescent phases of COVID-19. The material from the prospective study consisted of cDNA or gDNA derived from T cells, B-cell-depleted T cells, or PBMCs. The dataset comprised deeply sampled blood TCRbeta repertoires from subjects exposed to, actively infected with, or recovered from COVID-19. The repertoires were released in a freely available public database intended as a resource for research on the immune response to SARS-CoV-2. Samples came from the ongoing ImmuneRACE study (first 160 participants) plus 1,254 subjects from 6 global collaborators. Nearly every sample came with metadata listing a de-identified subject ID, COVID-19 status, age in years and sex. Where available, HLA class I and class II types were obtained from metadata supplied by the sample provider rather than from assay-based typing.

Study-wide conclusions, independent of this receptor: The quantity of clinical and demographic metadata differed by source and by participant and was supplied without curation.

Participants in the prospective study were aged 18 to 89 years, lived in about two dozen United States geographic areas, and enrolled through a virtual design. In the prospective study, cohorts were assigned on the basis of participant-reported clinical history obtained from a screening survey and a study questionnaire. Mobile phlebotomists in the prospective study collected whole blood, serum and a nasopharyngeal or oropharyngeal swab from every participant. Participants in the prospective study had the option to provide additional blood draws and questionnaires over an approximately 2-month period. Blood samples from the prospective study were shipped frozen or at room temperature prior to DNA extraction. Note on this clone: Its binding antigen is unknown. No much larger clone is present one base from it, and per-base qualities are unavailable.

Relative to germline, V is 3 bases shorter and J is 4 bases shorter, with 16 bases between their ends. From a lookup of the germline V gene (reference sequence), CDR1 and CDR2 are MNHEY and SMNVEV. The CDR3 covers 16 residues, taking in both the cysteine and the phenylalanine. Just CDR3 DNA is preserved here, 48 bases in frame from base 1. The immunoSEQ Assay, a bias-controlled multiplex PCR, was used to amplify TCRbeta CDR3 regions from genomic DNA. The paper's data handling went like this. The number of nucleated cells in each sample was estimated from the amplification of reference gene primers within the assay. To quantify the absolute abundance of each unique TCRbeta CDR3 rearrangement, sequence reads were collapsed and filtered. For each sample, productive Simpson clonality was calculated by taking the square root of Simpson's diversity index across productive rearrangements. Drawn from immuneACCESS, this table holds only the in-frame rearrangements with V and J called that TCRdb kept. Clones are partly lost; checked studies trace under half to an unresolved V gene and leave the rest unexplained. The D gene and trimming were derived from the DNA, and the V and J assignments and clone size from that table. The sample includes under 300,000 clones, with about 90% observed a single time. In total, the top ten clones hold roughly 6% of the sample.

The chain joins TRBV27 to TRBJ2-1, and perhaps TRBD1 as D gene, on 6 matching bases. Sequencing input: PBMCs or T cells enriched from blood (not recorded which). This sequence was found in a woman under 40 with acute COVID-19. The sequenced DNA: TGTGCCAGCAGTTTTTCCCCCGGACAGATATACAATGAGCAGTTCTTC. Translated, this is CASSFSPGQIYNEQFF.